A selection of T cell receptor beta chains follows, all from one sample in a study of beta chain features in type 1 diabetes. Measured with immunoSEQ multiplex PCR; TCRdb has only the in-frame clones, and not every one. The top ten hold 0.022% of the sample, which has 680,000 or so clones, roughly 12% seen once. The sequenced sample was naive CD4+ T cells from blood. Receptors originate from a man between 18 and 35 years old with type 1 diabetes. CDR3s include the opening cysteine and the closing phenylalanine or tryptophan. The D gene is left open where the match is weak. Expanded clones get a size class; other rows say once, few or many, or leave the size out.

d_call	v_call	clone_size	j_call	cdr3_aa	cdr3_nt
.	TRBV11-2	.	TRBJ1-5	CASSLGGGYQPQHF	TGTGCCAGCAGCTTAGGAGGGGGGTATCAGCCCCAGCATTTT
.	TRBV5-1	.	TRBJ2-5	CASSLGDSETQYF	TGCGCCAGCAGCTTGGGGGACTCAGAGACCCAGTACTTC
TRBD1	TRBV28	.	TRBJ1-5	CASSLSGQGLHQPQHF	TGTGCCAGCAGTTTATCGGGACAGGGGTTACATCAGCCCCAGCATTTT
TRBD2	TRBV30	few	TRBJ2-5	CAWSKGLAGAVETQYF	TGTGCCTGGAGTAAGGGACTAGCGGGAGCAGTGGAGACCCAGTACTTC
.	TRBV10-3	few	TRBJ2-4	CAISFVAGGGPDIQYF	TGTGCCATCAGCTTCGTAGCTGGGGGGGGCCCGGACATTCAGTACTTC
.	TRBV18	few	TRBJ1-3	CASSPPGGEYSGNTIYF	TGTGCCAGCTCACCACCGGGCGGGGAATACTCTGGAAACACCATATATTTT
.	TRBV7-9	.	TRBJ1-2	CASSYGAGPGYTF	TGTGCCAGCAGCTACGGGGCTGGTCCTGGCTACACCTTC
.	TRBV6-6	.	TRBJ1-2	CASSYRVGTYGYTF	TGTGCCAGCAGTTACCGAGTCGGTACCTATGGCTACACCTTC
TRBD1	TRBV6-5	.	TRBJ1-5	CASRGTGRNQPQHF	TGTGCCAGCAGGGGGACAGGGCGCAATCAGCCCCAGCATTTT
.	TRBV6-5	.	TRBJ2-7	CASTRDGTSYEQYF	TGTGCCAGCACGAGGGACGGAACCTCCTACGAGCAGTACTTC
.	TRBV5-1	few	TRBJ1-6	CASSLATRVDLHF	TGCGCCAGCAGCTTGGCGACCCGCGTCGACCTCCACTTT
TRBD2	TRBV14	few	TRBJ2-5	CASSPQTSGGETQYF	TGTGCCAGCAGCCCACAGACTAGCGGTGGAGAGACCCAGTACTTC
.	TRBV27	.	TRBJ1-2	CASSGPYGVGGYTF	TGTGCCAGCAGTGGACCTTATGGGGTCGGTGGCTACACCTTC
TRBD2	TRBV4-2	.	TRBJ2-1	CASSPSGVYNEQFF	TGTGCCAGCAGCCCTAGCGGGGTCTACAATGAGCAGTTCTTC
.	TRBV10-3	.	TRBJ2-2	CAISEQGPNTGELFF	TGTGCCATCAGTGAGCAGGGGCCTAACACCGGGGAGCTGTTTTTT
TRBD1	TRBV7-9	few	TRBJ2-3	CASSLGTGTGTDTQYF	TGTGCCAGCAGCTTAGGAACCGGGACAGGGACAGATACGCAGTATTTT
.	TRBV30	few	TRBJ1-4	CAWSVLTANEKLFF	TGTGCCTGGAGTGTATTGACTGCTAATGAAAAACTGTTTTTT
TRBD2	TRBV9	.	TRBJ2-5	CASTPGGGETQYF	TGTGCCAGCACCCCCGGGGGGGGAGAGACCCAGTACTTC
TRBD1	TRBV28	.	TRBJ2-7	CASQKGQIYEQYF	TGTGCCAGCCAAAAGGGACAGATCTACGAGCAGTACTTC
.	TRBV2	.	TRBJ2-5	CASSEQGQETQYF	TGTGCCAGCAGTGAACAGGGGCAAGAGACCCAGTACTTC
.	TRBV11-3	.	TRBJ2-2	CASSLQGTGELFF	TGTGCCAGCTCCCTTCAGGGCACCGGGGAGCTGTTTTTT
.	TRBV9	few	TRBJ2-1	CASSVGTDYNEQFF	TGTGCCAGCAGCGTAGGCACGGACTACAATGAGCAGTTCTTC
.	TRBV30	.	TRBJ1-5	CAWSPRDNQPQHF	TGTGCCTGGAGCCCTCGGGACAATCAGCCCCAGCATTTT
.	TRBV5-4	few	TRBJ2-1	CASSSPHFGRSYNEQFF	TGTGCCAGCAGCTCCCCTCACTTCGGCCGCTCCTACAATGAGCAGTTCTTC
TRBD1	TRBV29-1	few	TRBJ1-5	CSVGGQGGGSNQPQHF	TGCAGCGTGGGGGGACAGGGCGGTGGCAGCAATCAGCCCCAGCATTTT